Below are 3 T cell receptor beta chains sequenced from a single sample in a study of T cell changes during pregnancy in multiple sclerosis. Data came from immunoSEQ multiplex PCR; TCRdb stores just in-frame clones and leaves some out. The table shows tens of thousands of clones, with about 89% occurring only once. The sequencing here drew on CD4+ T cells from peripheral blood mononuclear cells, taken in the first trimester of pregnancy. All receptors come from a female donor with multiple sclerosis, enrolled in a pregnancy study.

This chain links TRBV14 with TRBJ2-2; D is ambiguous. V was clipped by 4 bases and J by 4 bases, with 10 bases between them. The CDR3 runs to 14 residues. Germline CDR1 and CDR2: SGHDN and FVKESK. CDR3 coding DNA: TGTGCCAGCAGCCTGTCTAGATCCACCGGGGAGCTGTTTTTT. Its protein is CASSLSRSTGELFF.

V gene TRBV4-1 combines with J gene TRBJ2-1; TRBD2 matches at 14 bases. Trimming cost V 3 bases and J 9 bases; bases outside gene matches: 19. The CDR3 consists of 20 residues. Per germline, CDR1 MGHRA and CDR2 YSYEKL. The CDR3 bases are TGCGCCAGCAGCCAGAGGGGGGATTCCGGGACTAGCGGGAGCTGGGTTGAGCAGTTCTTC. Amino acid sequence: CASSQRGDSGTSGSWVEQFF.

The chain couples TRBV29-1 to TRBJ1-5, with D possibly matching TRBD1 (6 bases). The CDR3 is 16 amino acids. V was trimmed by 4 bases and J by 1 base, leaving 17 bases between them. Per the germline V gene, CDR1 is SQVTM and CDR2 is ANQGSEA. The CDR3 loop is CSVVAGEGPSNQPQHF. The CDR3 DNA sequence: TGCAGCGTTGTGGCAGGGGAGGGCCCCAGCAATCAGCCCCAGCATTTT.